These 30 T cell receptor beta chains were sequenced from one sample in a study of vaccination and CD4 T cells after COVID-19. Sequence data for DNA of cultured CD4+ T cells were generated by the Oncomine TCR Beta short-read assay. TCRdb reprocessed the PCR reads with MiXCR, giving one entry per CDR3 protein. The data contain 15,000 to 20,000 distinct CDR3 sequences, around 30% of them seen just once; the ten biggest clones take up 15% to 18%. The treatment denotes: approximately nine-day PBMC culture with coronavirus spike peptide pools or control peptides (ViraFEST assay). Their recognized antigens are unknown. The sample taken for sequencing was cultured CD4+ T cells from blood. All receptors derive from a human donor with COVID-19.

The chain carries TRBV20-1 and TRBJ2-3; 11 nucleotides align to TRBD2. The junction had 7 bases not matched to a gene; V was cut back by 6 bases and J by 2 bases. This CDR3 region has 15 residues. The germline gives CDR1 DFQATT, CDR2 SNEGSKA (reference sequence). CDR3 sequence reads: CSAFLAGGHTDTQYF. In DNA, the CDR3 is TGCAGTGCCTTCCTAGCGGGGGGTCACACAGATACGCAGTATTTT.

This clonotype has more than one count but fewer than ten. The genes are TRBV6-5 and TRBJ1-5, with 9 bases that match TRBD1. Losses at the gene ends were 0 bases for V and 6 bases for J; bases not matched to a gene: 3. The CDR3 is 15 residues long. The germline V gene encodes CDR1 MNHEY and CDR2 SVGAGI. DNA of the CDR3: TGTGCCAGCAGTTACTCTCGGACAGGGGTTCAGCCCCAGCATTTT. Protein: CASSYSRTGVQPQHF.

The rearrangement links TRBV10-2 to TRBJ1-5; 8 nucleotides align to TRBD1. This CDR3 spans 14 amino acids. The V gene's germline CDR1 is WSHSY and CDR2 SAAADI. The V gene end was trimmed by 6 bases and the J gene end by 7 bases; junction bases not matched to a gene: 8. CDR3 amino acids: CASSETGVGQPQHF. The CDR3 region has the DNA TGCGCCAGCAGCGAGACAGGGGTTGGGCAGCCCCAGCATTTT.

The V call is TRBV18, the J call TRBJ1-5; possibly TRBD1 for D (5 bases). The CDR3 sequence is 14 residues long. Per germline, CDR1 KGHSH and CDR2 LQKENI. V was trimmed by 4 bases and J by 3 bases, leaving 10 bases between them. The CDR3 DNA is TGTGCCAGCTCACTAGCGGGGACCAATCAGCCCCAGCATTTT. Amino acid sequence: CASSLAGTNQPQHF.

Only a few counts were recorded for this clonotype. The J gene is TRBJ1-4, the V gene TRBV20-1; D perhaps matches TRBD1 (5 bases). This CDR3 has 13 amino acids. V lost 6 bases and J lost 7, with 15 bases in between. Looked up from germline, CDR1 is DFQATT and CDR2 is SNEGSKA (reference sequence). Here the CDR3 DNA reads TGCAGTGCCCCGGAAGGGGTTGGTGAAAAACTGTTTTTT. Translated, it gives CSAPEGVGEKLFF.

This chain joins TRBV25-1 and TRBJ1-1; D is uncertain. The CDR3 consists of 15 residues. V lost 1 base and J lost 1, with 10 bases in between. The germline V gene encodes CDR1 MGHDK and CDR2 SYGVNS. The chain's CDR3 is CASSESGRANTEAFF. The CDR3 DNA is TGTGCCAGCAGTGAATCTGGACGGGCGAACACTGAAGCTTTCTTT.

This clonotype occurred a few times. The chain employs TRBV6-5 and TRBJ2-7; D is uncertain. This CDR3 has 15 residues. Per germline, CDR1 MNHEY and CDR2 SVGAGI. V gave up 0 bases and J gave up 4 bases, with 13 bases separating them. For the CDR3, the DNA is TGTGCCAGCAGTTACTCGTTTAGCCCTTCATACGAGCAGTACTTC. It specifies CASSYSFSPSYEQYF.

The chain recombines TRBV20-1 with TRBJ1-1; D possibly corresponds to TRBD1 (5 bases). V was trimmed by 5 bases and J by 6 bases, leaving 16 bases between them. The CDR3 consists of 13 residues. Germline values: CDR1 DFQATT, CDR2 SNEGSKA (reference sequence). CDR3 nucleotides: TGCAGTGCTCCCCCCGAGGGGTTGGCTGAAGCTTTCTTT. Encoded protein: CSAPPEGLAEAFF.

This chain connects TRBV29-1 to TRBJ1-1; no firm D call. The V end lost 6 bases, the J end lost 2 bases, and 13 bases lay between the germline ends. Looked up from germline, CDR1 is SQVTM and CDR2 is ANQGSEA. The CDR3 is made up of 13 amino acids. CDR3 in amino acids: CSVQTSGNTEAFF. DNA of the CDR3: TGCAGCGTCCAGACCAGCGGTAACACTGAAGCTTTCTTT.

This clonotype rates as medium-sized. J is TRBJ1-5 and V is TRBV20-1, with 7 bases fitting TRBD1. Germline V gene data show CDR1 as DFQATT and CDR2 as SNEGSKA (reference sequence). This CDR3 is 12 amino acids long. V shed 6 bases and J 6 bases; nucleotides not matched to a gene: 5. The CDR3 loop reads CSAKTGTQPQHF. As DNA, the CDR3 is TGCAGTGCAAAGACAGGGACTCAGCCCCAGCATTTT.

This CDR3 reads CASSSRTYGYTF. The DNA of the CDR3 is TGTGCCAGCAGTTCGAGGACCTATGGCTACACCTTC. The chain joins TRBV28 to TRBJ1-2, with D hard to call. This CDR3 is 12 amino acids long. The V and J ends lost 4 bases and 4 bases respectively, with 7 bases between them. Per germline, CDR1 MDHEN and CDR2 SYDVKM.

The CDR3 region is CASSSQENTEAFF. CDR3 coding DNA: TGTGCCAGCAGCTCACAAGAGAACACTGAAGCTTTCTTT. The chain couples TRBV7-3 to TRBJ1-1; D remains ambiguous. Looked up from germline, CDR1 is SGHTA and CDR2 is FQGTGA. The ends were cut back, 4 bases at V and 1 base at J, with 7 bases in the middle. CDR3 size: 13 residues.

V is TRBV20-1 and J is TRBJ2-1; D uncertain. CDR1 DFQATT and CDR2 SNEGSKA come from the germline V gene (reference sequence). The CDR3 is 13 amino acids. Trimming removed 3 bases from V and 8 bases from J, with 14 bases in between. CDR3 residues: CSASPVGRDEQFF. Written as DNA, the CDR3 is TGCAGTGCTAGTCCGGTCGGTAGGGATGAGCAGTTCTTC.

Notes on this clonotype: One junction end does not reproduce the germline sequence, and a read error may be involved. V usage is TRBV12-3 or TRBV12-4 and J usage is TRBJ1-6; D unclear. The length of the CDR3 is 14 residues. CDR3 protein: CASSLRSGNSPPHF. The CDR3 nucleotides are TGTGCCAGCAGTTTAAGGTCCGGAAATTCACCCCCCCACTTT.

The chain carries TRBV4-1 and TRBJ2-7; 7 bases are a match to TRBD1. The CDR3 consists of 15 residues. The ends lost 2 bases at V and 2 bases at J; junction bases unmatched: 6. CDR1 MGHRA and CDR2 YSYEKL come from the germline V gene. The CDR3 protein is CASSQTLGQAYEQYF. CDR3 nucleotides: TGCGCCAGCAGCCAAACCCTTGGACAGGCCTACGAGCAGTACTTC.

The genes are TRBV25-1 and TRBJ2-3, with 7 bases matching TRBD1. Germline lookup yields CDR1 MGHDK and CDR2 SYGVNS. V was clipped by 6 bases and J by 6 bases; unmatched bases: 15. CDR3 length equals 16 residues. CDR3 protein: CASRRRGRICADTQYF. For the CDR3, the DNA is TGTGCCAGCAGACGAAGGGGGCGCATTTGTGCGGATACGCAGTATTTT.

This clonotype was picked up a small number of times. The chain links TRBV6-2 or TRBV6-3 to TRBJ1-2, with D maybe TRBD1 (6 bases). Germline values: CDR1 MNHEY, CDR2 SVGEGT. The germline V and J ends were trimmed by 6 bases and 4 bases, with 9 bases remaining between them. This CDR3 region has 12 residues. The CDR3 loop is CASSRDTYGYTF. DNA of the CDR3: TGTGCCAGCAGCAGGGACACCTATGGCTACACCTTC.

There are a few counts of this clonotype. This chain links TRBV27 with TRBJ2-2; D is possibly TRBD2 (5 bases). The CDR3 has 14 residues. Germline V gene sequence: CDR1 MNHEY, CDR2 SMNVEV (reference sequence). Trimming pared 8 bases from V and 6 bases from J, leaving 16 bases between. Here the CDR3 DNA reads TGTGCCAGCCTGCCCAGCCGGGGAGCCGGGGAGCTGTTTTTT. Its translation is CASLPSRGAGELFF.

This clonotype has just a few counts. The chain couples TRBV6-5 to TRBJ1-1; D not certain. The V gene's germline CDR1 is MNHEY and CDR2 SVGAGI. This CDR3 has 15 amino acids. V lost 2 bases, J lost 6 bases, and 16 bases lay in between. The CDR3 nucleotides are TGTGCCAGCAGTTACGTAAACGGTAGGGTTTCTGAAGCTTTCTTT. Translating gives CASSYVNGRVSEAFF.

The rearrangement uses TRBV6-5 and TRBJ1-1; D may be TRBD1 (6 bases). The CDR3 has 17 residues. Germline CDR1 MNHEY, CDR2 SVGAGI. Trimming shortened V by 2 bases and J by 1 base, and 17 bases separated the two germline ends. CDR3 loop: CASSYIRQARGNTEAFF. In nucleotides, the CDR3 is TGTGCCAGCAGTTACATAAGACAGGCGAGGGGGAACACTGAAGCTTTCTTT.

The J gene is TRBJ2-5, the V gene TRBV2, with D perhaps given as TRBD1 or TRBD2 (6 bases each). This CDR3 is built from 14 residues. The germline V gene has CDR1 SNHLY and CDR2 FYNNEI. V shed 11 bases and J shed 7 bases, with 23 bases lying between them. The chain's CDR3 is CAGGGRGPLGTQYF. DNA of the CDR3: TGTGCCGGAGGGGGACGGGGCCCACTGGGGACCCAGTACTTC.

This clonotype has more than one count but fewer than ten. The chain combines TRBV20-1 with TRBJ2-1; 7 nucleotides match TRBD1. Germline lookup yields CDR1 DFQATT and CDR2 SNEGSKA (reference sequence). The CDR3 sequence is 11 residues long. Germline trimming cut 5 bases from V and 6 bases from J; bases unmatched to any gene: 1. In DNA, the CDR3 is TGCAGTGCTCCAGGGGGCAATGAGCAGTTCTTC. It specifies CSAPGGNEQFF.

This clonotype has a handful of counts. This chain connects TRBV28 to TRBJ2-5, with 7 bases identical to TRBD2. Germline V gives CDR1 MDHEN, CDR2 SYDVKM. The CDR3 runs to 15 residues. V lost 4 bases and J lost 3; bases outside the gene matches: 8. For the CDR3, the DNA is TGTGCCAGCAGTTCGAGCGGGGCCGGGGAAGAGACCCAGTACTTC. Protein product: CASSSSGAGEETQYF.

This clonotype has more than one count but fewer than ten. The chain couples TRBV28 to TRBJ2-5, with D hard to call. There are 13 residues in the CDR3. CDR1 and CDR2 from the germline V gene are MDHEN and SYDVKM. The V and J ends lost 9 bases and 5 bases respectively, with 16 bases between them. The CDR3 DNA reads TGTGCCAGGGCCGCCGTGGGGATGGAGACCCAGTACTTC. This translates into CARAAVGMETQYF.

The V gene is TRBV9, the J gene TRBJ2-5; the D is unclear. The V gene lost 0 bases and the J gene lost 0 bases, with 6 bases spanning the gap. The CDR3 spans 14 residues. CDR1 and CDR2 from the germline V gene are SGDLS and YYNGEE. CDR3 loop: CASSVALHQETQYF. CDR3 nucleotide sequence: TGTGCCAGCAGCGTAGCTCTGCACCAAGAGACCCAGTACTTC.

This clonotype was detected only a few times. The chain joins TRBV28 to TRBJ1-2, with D perhaps matching TRBD1 (5 bases). Germline V gene lookup returns CDR1 MDHEN and CDR2 SYDVKM. The CDR3 spans 14 residues. V shed 8 bases and J shed 4 bases, with 17 bases lying between them. The CDR3 coding sequence is TGTGCCAGCCAGCAGGGAACACACCTCTATGGCTACACCTTC. This encodes CASQQGTHLYGYTF.

The chain has TRBV5-8 and TRBJ1-1, with no clear D. The V end lost 3 bases, the J end lost 0 bases, and 9 bases lay between the germline ends. The CDR3 totals 14 residues. Germline CDR1 and CDR2: SGHTS and YDEGEE. The CDR3, as DNA: TGTGCCAGCAGCTACCCGGGTTTGAACACTGAAGCTTTCTTT. Protein: CASSYPGLNTEAFF.

Only a few counts were recorded for this clonotype. CDR3 sequence reads: CSASLQEKGSPLHF. CDR3 bases: TGCAGTGCTAGTCTCCAGGAGAAAGGTTCACCCCTCCACTTT. The chain has TRBV20-1 and TRBJ1-6; D gene unclear. Germline V CDR1 and CDR2: DFQATT, SNEGSKA (reference sequence). CDR3 size: 14 residues. The V and J ends lost 3 bases and 9 bases respectively, with 15 bases between them.

The table lists this clonotype with a few counts. The chain has TRBV6-1 and TRBJ1-1; TRBD1 agrees at 7 bases. Germline V CDR1 and CDR2: MNHNS, SASEGT. The V and J ends lost 10 bases and 5 bases, in that order; junction bases with no gene match: 4. The CDR3 spans 11 residues. The CDR3 DNA reads as TGTGCCACCCAACAGGGGACTGAAGCTTTCTTT. It codes for CATQQGTEAFF.

This sequence joins TRBV19 and TRBJ1-6; 8 nucleotides agree with TRBD1. Germline V gene sequence: CDR1 LNHDA, CDR2 SQIVND (reference sequence). The V segment lost 3 bases and the J segment 10 bases; nucleotides outside the gene matches: 11. This CDR3 is 16 amino acids long. The DNA for the CDR3 is TGTGCCAGTAGTATTTCGACAGGGGATCTGGGATCACCCCTCCACTTT. Protein: CASSISTGDLGSPLHF.